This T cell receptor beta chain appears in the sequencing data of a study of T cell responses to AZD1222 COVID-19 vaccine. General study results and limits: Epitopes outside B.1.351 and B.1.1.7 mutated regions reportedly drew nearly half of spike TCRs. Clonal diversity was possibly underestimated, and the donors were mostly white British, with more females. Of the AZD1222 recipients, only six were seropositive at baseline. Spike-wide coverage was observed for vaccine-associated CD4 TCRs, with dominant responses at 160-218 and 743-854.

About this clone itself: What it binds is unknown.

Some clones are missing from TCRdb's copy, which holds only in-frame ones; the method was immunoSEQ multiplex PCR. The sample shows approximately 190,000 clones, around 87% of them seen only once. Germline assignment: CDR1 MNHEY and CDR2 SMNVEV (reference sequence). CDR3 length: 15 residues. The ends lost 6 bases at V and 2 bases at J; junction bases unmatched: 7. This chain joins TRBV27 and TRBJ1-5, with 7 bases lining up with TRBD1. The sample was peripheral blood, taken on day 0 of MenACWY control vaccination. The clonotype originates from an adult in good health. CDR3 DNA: TGTGCCAGCAGCCCGACAGGGCTTGGCAATCAGCCCCAGCATTTT. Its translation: CASSPTGLGNQPQHF.